Presented here are 22 T cell receptor beta chains from one specimen sequenced in a study of T cells in Graves' hyperthyroidism and ophthalmopathy. From RNA transcripts, TCR beta CDR3 regions were amplified. HTBI primers were used for first-round RT-PCR of the TCR CDR3. TCRdb recomputed calls from the multiplex PCR reads with MiXCR, one row per CDR3 protein. Here the sample spans roughly 580,000 distinct CDR3 sequences, approximately 44% being singletons. The specimen was peripheral blood or thyroid tissue (not recorded which). Every receptor here comes from a woman aged 18-29 years with Graves' hyperthyroidism.

This clonotype was observed at least ten times. The V and J genes are TRBV29-1 and TRBJ2-5; D not resolved. Trimming cost V 4 bases and J 1 base, with 4 bases left between them. The CDR3 is made up of 11 amino acids. Germline V gene sequence: CDR1 SQVTM, CDR2 ANQGSEA. Here the CDR3 DNA reads TGCAGCGTTGCACTCCAAGAGACCCAGTACTTC. This sequence encodes CSVALQETQYF.

The rearrangement uses TRBV9 and TRBJ2-5; D could derive from TRBD1 or TRBD2 (5 bases each). The V gene's germline CDR1 is SGDLS and CDR2 YYNGEE. With 6 bases removed from V and 5 bases from J, the gap between germline ends came to 14 bases. This CDR3 comprises 13 residues. The DNA for the CDR3 is TGTGCCAGCACCCCCGGGGCCGGGGAGACCCAGTACTTC. Translating it yields CASTPGAGETQYF.

This clonotype was recorded at least ten times. Here the CDR3 DNA reads TGCAGCGTCCAAGGACTAGCGGGAGTTGAGACCCAGTACTTC. Translation: CSVQGLAGVETQYF. V gene TRBV29-1 combines with J gene TRBJ2-5; 13 bases fit TRBD2. Germline loops: CDR1 SQVTM, CDR2 ANQGSEA. J was trimmed by 5 bases and V by 6 bases; bases with no gene match: 6. The length of the CDR3 is 14 residues.

This clonotype is a singleton in its sample. The chain employs TRBV20-1 and TRBJ2-5, with 12 bases matching TRBD2. The CDR3 runs to 15 residues. V was clipped by 5 bases and J by 5 bases; unmatched bases: 9. Germline V gene data show CDR1 as DFQATT and CDR2 as SNEGSKA (reference sequence). CDR3: CSALRLAGEVETQYF. CDR3 DNA sequence: TGCAGTGCTCTGAGACTAGCGGGAGAGGTGGAGACCCAGTACTTC.

There are many counts of this clonotype. The J gene is TRBJ2-7, the V gene TRBV7-9; maybe TRBD1 (6 bases). The V gene lost 5 bases and the J gene lost 4 bases, with 15 bases spanning the gap. The V gene's germline CDR1 is SEHNR and CDR2 FQNEAQ (reference sequence). The CDR3 covers 14 residues. In nucleotides, the CDR3 is TGTGCCAGCAGCCCGACCGGGCAGGGGTACGAGCAGTACTTC. Protein: CASSPTGQGYEQYF.

The chain carries TRBV2 and TRBJ1-1; D is unclear. Trimming removed 5 bases from V and 6 bases from J, with 16 bases in between. Germline V CDR1 and CDR2: SNHLY, FYNNEI. CDR3 length equals 14 residues. This chain's CDR3 is CASSIRRDYSEAFF. The CDR3 DNA is TGTGCCAGCAGTATACGAAGGGATTACTCTGAAGCTTTCTTT.

The CDR3 protein is CASSLGPSGNQETQYF. The CDR3 DNA sequence: TGTGCCAGCAGCTTAGGGCCTAGCGGGAACCAAGAGACCCAGTACTTC. V gene TRBV7-9 combines with J gene TRBJ2-5; 9 bases agree with TRBD2. CDR3 length: 16 residues. The germline CDR1 and CDR2 sequences are SEHNR and FQNEAQ (reference sequence). The V and J ends lost 1 base and 0 bases, in that order; junction bases with no gene match: 3.

V gene TRBV7-2 combines with J gene TRBJ1-1; D remains ambiguous. In germline, CDR1 is SGHTA, CDR2 FQGNSA. CDR3 size: 16 residues. V was trimmed by 6 bases and J by 3 bases, leaving 20 bases between them. The CDR3 spells CASSPGQRSQHTEAFF. The CDR3 DNA is TGTGCCAGCAGTCCCGGGCAGCGAAGTCAGCACACTGAAGCTTTCTTT.

Worth noting for this clonotype: This may come from a read error, since a much larger clone is one base off. Lacking the conserved final phenylalanine or tryptophan, this CDR3 likely reflects a read error. The V call is TRBV29-1, the J call TRBJ1-6; D is ambiguous. CDR1 is SQVTM and CDR2 is ANQGSEA in the germline V gene. This CDR3 is built from 13 residues. Trimming removed 4 bases from V and 0 bases from J, with 4 bases in between. CDR3 in amino acids: CSVGSSYNSPLHL. CDR3 in DNA: TGCAGCGTTGGAAGCTCCTATAATTCACCCCTCCACCTT.

This chain connects TRBV15 to TRBJ1-6; possibly TRBD1 for D (5 bases). The CDR3 spans 16 residues. Germline V CDR1 and CDR2: LNHNV, YYDKDF (reference sequence). The germline V and J ends were trimmed by 5 bases and 0 bases, with 11 bases remaining between them. The CDR3 region is CATSGHGRSYNSPLHF. In DNA, the CDR3 is TGTGCCACCAGCGGACACGGACGCTCCTATAATTCACCCCTCCACTTT.

The rearrangement links TRBV25-1 to TRBJ2-7; D unresolved. V lost 8 bases and J 1 base, leaving 12 bases between the germline ends. The CDR3 length is 13 residues. Germline-derived CDR1 and CDR2 are MGHDK and SYGVNS. The CDR3 spells CASVYEDSYEQYF. The CDR3 DNA sequence: TGTGCCAGCGTGTACGAGGATTCCTACGAGCAGTACTTC.

J is TRBJ1-5 and V is TRBV6-5; D is possibly TRBD1 (6 bases). Germline loops: CDR1 MNHEY, CDR2 SVGAGI. This CDR3 contains 13 residues. Trimming left V 4 bases short and J 6 bases short, with 10 bases between. This CDR3 is CASSWGPGQPQHF. The DNA for the CDR3 is TGTGCCAGCAGTTGGGGGCCGGGTCAGCCCCAGCATTTT.

V usage is TRBV6-5 and J usage is TRBJ1-5; D perhaps matches TRBD1 (6 bases). Germline V gene data show CDR1 as MNHEY and CDR2 as SVGAGI. Trimming took off 1 base at V and 3 bases at J, with 16 bases between the two ends. The CDR3 is made up of 17 amino acids. This CDR3 is CASSYLLGHRHNQPQHF. CDR3 in DNA: TGTGCCAGCAGTTACTTGTTGGGACACCGACACAATCAGCCCCAGCATTTT.

This chain uses TRBV2 with TRBJ2-7; 7 bases match TRBD1. The CDR3 is made up of 13 amino acids. CDR1 SNHLY and CDR2 FYNNEI come from the germline V gene. V shed 8 bases and J 1 base; nucleotides not matched to a gene: 5. DNA for the CDR3: TGTGCCAGCCACGGGACAGAATCCTACGAGCAGTACTTC. This translates into CASHGTESYEQYF.

This chain joins TRBV19 and TRBJ1-1; maybe TRBD1 (5 bases). The germline V gene encodes CDR1 LNHDA and CDR2 SQIVND (reference sequence). V shed 3 bases and J shed 4 bases, with 12 bases lying between them. The CDR3 runs to 14 residues. CDR3: CASSIKTGGTEAFF. As DNA, the CDR3 is TGTGCCAGTAGTATTAAGACGGGGGGCACTGAAGCTTTCTTT.

The chain joins TRBV29-1 to TRBJ1-1; unclear D gene. The CDR3 extends over 13 amino acids. The V gene's germline CDR1 is SQVTM and CDR2 ANQGSEA. Trimming left V 2 bases short and J 3 bases short, with 10 bases between. The CDR3 sequence: CSVERASDTEAFF. In DNA form, the CDR3 reads TGCAGCGTTGAACGGGCGTCGGACACTGAAGCTTTCTTT.

As concerns this clonotype: Mismatch with germline at one junction end may stem from a read error. The chain recombines TRBV7-2 with TRBJ2-7; possible D gene TRBD2, 6 bases. In germline, CDR1 is SGHTA, CDR2 FQGNSA. The CDR3 loop spans 15 amino acids. The CDR3 nucleotides are TGTGCCAGCAGCATAGCGGAGCTGCCCTTCTACGAGCAGTACTTC. As protein: CASSIAELPFYEQYF.

The V and J genes are TRBV7-9 and TRBJ2-2, with D uncertain. The CDR3 spans 15 residues. CDR1 and CDR2 from the germline V gene are SEHNR and FQNEAQ (reference sequence). Trimming shortened V by 3 bases and J by 6 bases, and 14 bases separated the two germline ends. The CDR3 sequence is CASSFPGRAAGELFF. CDR3 bases: TGTGCCAGCAGCTTCCCGGGCCGGGCGGCCGGGGAGCTGTTTTTT. Complete variable domain (other parts from reference TRBV7-9 and TRBJ2-2): DTGVSQNPRHKITKRGQNVTFRCDPISEHNRLYWYRQTLGQGPEFLTYFQNEAQLEKSRLLSDRFSAERPKGSFSTLEIQRTEQGDSAMYLCASSFPGRAAGELFFGEGSRLTVL.

The gene calls are TRBV9 and TRBJ1-3; 7 positions agree with TRBD1. The junction had 5 bases not matched to a gene; V was cut back by 4 bases and J by 7 bases. Germline lookup yields CDR1 SGDLS and CDR2 YYNGEE. This CDR3 spans 13 amino acids. CDR3 residues: CASSFRGLNTIYF. CDR3 sequence (DNA): TGTGCCAGCAGCTTCAGGGGGTTGAACACCATATATTTT.

This clonotype was counted between two and nine times. This chain links TRBV7-6 with TRBJ2-7; TRBD2 matches at 10 bases. V dropped 5 bases and J dropped 9; count of bases not matched to a gene: 13. From germline, CDR1 is SGHVS and CDR2 FNYEAQ. The CDR3 sequence is 15 residues long. In nucleotides, the CDR3 is TGTGCCAGCAGCCCGGGAAGCGGGAGGGCCCCGGTGCAGTACTTC. Translation: CASSPGSGRAPVQYF.

This chain uses TRBV19 with TRBJ2-7; 7 nucleotides align to TRBD2. The V segment lost 11 bases and the J segment 0 bases; nucleotides outside the gene matches: 10. CDR1 is LNHDA, CDR2 SQIVND, per germline (reference sequence). The CDR3 sequence is 14 residues long. In DNA, the CDR3 is TGTGCCGGTAAGGAAGGCGGGGGCTCCTACGAGCAGTACTTC. It encodes CAGKEGGGSYEQYF.

This clonotype was found many times. The rearrangement links TRBV24-1 to TRBJ1-4; D is uncertain. The germline gives CDR1 KGHDR, CDR2 SFDVKD. With 4 bases removed from V and 6 bases from J, the gap between germline ends came to 17 bases. The CDR3 runs to 16 residues. This CDR3 reads CATSDPRAKGDEKLFF. CDR3 in DNA: TGTGCCACCAGTGACCCAAGGGCAAAAGGAGATGAAAAACTGTTTTTT.